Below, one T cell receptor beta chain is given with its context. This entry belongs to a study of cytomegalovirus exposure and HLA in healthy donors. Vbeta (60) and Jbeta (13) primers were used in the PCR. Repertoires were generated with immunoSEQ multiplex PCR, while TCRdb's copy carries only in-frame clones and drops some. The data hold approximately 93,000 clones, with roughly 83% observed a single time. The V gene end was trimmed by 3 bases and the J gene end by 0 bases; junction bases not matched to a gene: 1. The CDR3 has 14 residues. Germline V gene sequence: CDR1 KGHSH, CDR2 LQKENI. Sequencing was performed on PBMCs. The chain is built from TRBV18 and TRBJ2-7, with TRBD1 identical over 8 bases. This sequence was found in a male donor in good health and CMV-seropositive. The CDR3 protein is CASSPGTGSYEQYF. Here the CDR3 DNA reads TGTGCCAGCTCACCCGGGACAGGCTCCTACGAGCAGTACTTC.